A selection of T cell receptor beta chains follows, all from one sample in a study of T-cell memory formation after mild COVID-19. TCRdb recomputed calls from the 5' RACE reads with MiXCR, one row per CDR3 protein. The data show some 600,000 distinct CDR3 sequences, with 15% to 20% seen just once and around 7.8% held by the top ten. The sample consisted of PBMCs or a T cell subset sorted from them (not recorded which). The receptors originated from an adult woman who had mild COVID-19 (a few samples of this study predate the infection). Cell type and time point are not known. Both conserved end residues are part of each CDR3. A D gene is named only where the DNA matches it firmly. Rows give clone size only sometimes, using once, few, many, or a class for an expanded clone.

abundance	d_gene	v_gene	j_gene	CDR3aa	CDR3nt
few	TRBD1	TRBV19	TRBJ1-5	CASRAPDRDGQPQHF	TGTGCCAGTAGAGCACCTGACAGGGACGGTCAGCCCCAGCATTTT
few	-	TRBV7-3	TRBJ2-7	CASSWTADYEQYF	TGTGCCAGCAGCTGGACAGCGGACTACGAGCAGTACTTC
many	-	TRBV7-2	TRBJ1-2	CARRTVGWDYGYTF	TGTGCTAGGCGTACCGTGGGGTGGGACTATGGCTACACCTTC
-	TRBD1	TRBV20-1	TRBJ1-2	CSAKPGQGGYTF	TGCAGTGCTAAACCCGGACAGGGAGGCTACACCTTC
few	TRBD1	TRBV29-1	TRBJ2-5	CSVDQGVQTQYF	TGCAGCGTTGATCAGGGGGTGCAGACCCAGTACTTC
-	-	TRBV20-1	TRBJ1-1	CSAGDRTNTEAFF	TGCAGTGCTGGAGACAGGACGAACACTGAAGCTTTCTTT
many	-	TRBV7-8	TRBJ1-2	CASSYRDTSYGYTF	TGTGCCAGCAGCTACAGGGATACGTCTTATGGCTACACCTTC
many	TRBD2	TRBV4-3	TRBJ2-1	CASSQDSGSGGNEQFF	TGCGCCAGCAGCCAAGATAGCGGGAGTGGGGGCAATGAGCAGTTCTTC
few	TRBD2	TRBV20-1	TRBJ2-1	CSLTSSGGYNEQFF	TGCAGCCTGACTTCTAGCGGGGGGTACAATGAGCAGTTCTTC
-	-	TRBV24-1	TRBJ1-5	CATSVSGVDQPQHF	TGTGCCACCAGTGTTTCAGGGGTGGATCAGCCCCAGCATTTT
-	-	TRBV9	TRBJ2-3	CASSVWSLTDTQYF	TGTGCCAGCAGCGTATGGTCACTCACAGATACGCAGTATTTT
-	TRBD1	TRBV4-2	TRBJ2-1	CASSTGQGGDEQFF	TGTGCCAGCAGCACTGGACAGGGGGGGGATGAGCAGTTCTTC
few	-	TRBV5-6	TRBJ2-7	CASSRRYYEQYF	TGTGCCAGCAGCCGGCGATACTACGAGCAGTACTTC
-	-	TRBV24-1	TRBJ2-7	CATSTGLVHEQYF	TGTGCCACCAGTACAGGGTTGGTCCACGAGCAGTACTTC
-	-	TRBV12-3/TRBV12-4	TRBJ2-3	CASSPRRWDTQYF	TGTGCCAGCAGTCCTAGGAGATGGGATACGCAGTATTTT
once	TRBD2	TRBV6-6	TRBJ2-1	CATRTSGSMAYNEQFF	TGTGCCACACGGACTAGCGGGAGTATGGCTTACAATGAGCAGTTCTTC
-	-	TRBV10-3	TRBJ2-7	CAIARTAGVLGEQYF	TGTGCCATCGCACGGACAGCTGGTGTCCTGGGCGAGCAGTACTTC
-	-	TRBV21-1	TRBJ2-3	CARPGRGARDTQYF	TGTGCCAGACCCGGGAGAGGGGCCCGTGATACGCAGTATTTT
-	-	TRBV20-1	TRBJ1-6	CSARMGNGGDSPLHF	TGCAGTGCTAGGATGGGGAACGGTGGTGATTCACCCCTCCACTTT
-	-	TRBV5-5	TRBJ2-2	CASSLDTYGELFF	TGTGCCAGCAGCCTTGACACGTACGGGGAGCTGTTTTTT
many	-	TRBV5-6	TRBJ2-7	CASSLDPGVQYEQYF	TGTGCCAGCAGCTTGGACCCGGGCGTGCAATACGAGCAGTACTTC
-	-	TRBV5-1	TRBJ1-6	CASSLGGYNSPLHF	TGCGCCAGCAGCTTGGGGGGATATAATTCACCCCTCCACTTT
-	-	TRBV7-3	TRBJ1-6	CASSSRPALTVNNSPLHF	TGTGCCAGCAGCTCCCGGCCCGCCTTGACAGTTAATAATTCACCCCTCCACTTT
many	-	TRBV12-3/TRBV12-4	TRBJ2-1	CASSTRYNEQFF	TGTGCCAGCAGTACTAGATACAATGAGCAGTTCTTC
-	-	TRBV19	TRBJ1-1	CASSIMGGNEAFF	TGTGCCAGTAGTATTATGGGGGGGAATGAAGCTTTCTTT
-	-	TRBV15	TRBJ1-1	CATSREGEGGYTEAFF	TGTGCCACCAGCAGAGAGGGGGAGGGCGGGTACACTGAAGCTTTCTTT
few	TRBD2	TRBV20-1	TRBJ2-2	CSARTLAGGPTGELFF	TGCAGTGCTAGAACACTAGCGGGGGGGCCGACCGGGGAGCTGTTTTTT
few	-	TRBV2	TRBJ2-7	CARGGPTRSYEQYF	TGTGCCAGAGGGGGACCCACGCGCTCCTACGAGCAGTACTTC
-	TRBD1	TRBV15	TRBJ1-5	CATSRDPRPGTGGDQPQHF	TGTGCCACCAGCAGAGATCCCCGCCCCGGGACAGGGGGGGATCAGCCCCAGCATTTT
few	-	TRBV7-8	TRBJ2-1	CASSWGPNEQFF	TGTGCCAGCAGCTGGGGTCCAAATGAGCAGTTCTTC
-	-	TRBV6-5	TRBJ1-3	CASSYGFSGNTIYF	TGTGCCAGCAGTTACGGATTCTCTGGAAACACCATATATTTT
-	-	TRBV5-1	TRBJ1-4	CASSSQTVGGEKLFF	TGCGCCAGCAGCTCTCAGACCGTAGGAGGGGAAAAACTGTTTTTT
-	TRBD1	TRBV20-1	TRBJ2-7	CSAQQGIRYEQYF	TGCAGTGCTCAACAGGGGATCCGCTACGAGCAGTACTTC
-	-	TRBV29-1	TRBJ1-5	CSVVVGLTSNQPQHF	TGCAGCGTTGTGGTAGGGCTGACTTCCAATCAGCCCCAGCATTTT
few	-	TRBV12-3/TRBV12-4	TRBJ2-2	CASSFWLTSGGELFF	TGTGCCAGCAGTTTCTGGTTAACTAGTGGTGGGGAGCTGTTTTTT
-	TRBD1	TRBV7-6	TRBJ2-3	CASSSLTGISTDTQYF	TGTGCCAGCAGTTCGTTGACAGGGATTAGCACAGATACGCAGTATTTT
few	-	TRBV13	TRBJ1-3	CASSLGVRSGNTIYF	TGTGCCAGCAGCTTAGGCGTACGCTCTGGAAACACCATATATTTT
-	TRBD1	TRBV20-1	TRBJ1-2	CSAPGQGAVGGYTF	TGCAGTGCGCCGGGACAGGGGGCTGTCGGTGGCTACACCTTC
-	TRBD2	TRBV18	TRBJ2-7	CASSPSGGSEQYF	TGTGCCAGCTCACCCTCCGGGGGGTCCGAGCAGTACTTC
-	-	TRBV15	TRBJ1-1	CATTNGINTEAFF	TGTGCCACCACCAACGGGATCAACACTGAAGCTTTCTTT
few	-	TRBV18	TRBJ2-5	CASSPGAQETQYF	TGTGCCAGCAGCCCTGGAGCCCAAGAGACCCAGTACTTC
few	TRBD1	TRBV5-1	TRBJ1-1	CASSPGQGALGTEAFF	TGCGCCAGCAGCCCTGGACAGGGGGCGCTCGGCACTGAAGCTTTCTTT
many	TRBD1	TRBV12-3/TRBV12-4	TRBJ2-7	CASSPRQGSSYEQYF	TGTGCCAGCAGTCCCCGACAGGGGAGCTCCTACGAGCAGTACTTC
-	TRBD2	TRBV7-6	TRBJ2-3	CASSLDRTSGRTDTQYF	TGTGCCAGCAGCTTAGACCGGACTAGCGGGCGTACAGATACGCAGTATTTT
-	TRBD2	TRBV24-1	TRBJ2-1	CATRLAGGNEQFF	TGTGCCACCCGTCTAGCGGGAGGCAATGAGCAGTTCTTC
-	-	TRBV4-1	TRBJ2-2	CASSQGFSGGELFF	TGCGCCAGCAGCCAAGGATTTTCGGGGGGGGAGCTGTTTTTT
-	-	TRBV12-3/TRBV12-4	TRBJ1-2	CASSSSGYGYTF	TGTGCCAGCAGCTCCTCGGGCTATGGCTACACCTTC
-	-	TRBV14	TRBJ1-5	CASSQGTSQPQHF	TGTGCCAGCAGCCAAGGGACCAGTCAGCCCCAGCATTTT
-	TRBD1	TRBV6-6	TRBJ1-6	CASTDRGTDSLHF	TGTGCCAGCACCGACAGGGGGACCGACTCCCTCCACTTT
few	-	TRBV6-1	TRBJ2-1	CASTEHDSEQFF	TGTGCCAGCACCGAACACGACAGTGAGCAGTTCTTC